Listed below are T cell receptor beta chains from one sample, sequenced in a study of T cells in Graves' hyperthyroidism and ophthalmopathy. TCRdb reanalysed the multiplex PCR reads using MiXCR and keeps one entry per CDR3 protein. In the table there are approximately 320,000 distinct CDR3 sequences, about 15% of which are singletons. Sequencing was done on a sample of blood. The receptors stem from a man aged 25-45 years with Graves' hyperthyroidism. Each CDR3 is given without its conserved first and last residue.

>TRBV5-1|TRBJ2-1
ASSPFGAGAGNEQF
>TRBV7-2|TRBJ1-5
ASSFHGGRGDQPQH
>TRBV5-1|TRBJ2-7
ASSESGHGPQQY
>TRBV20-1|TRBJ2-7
SAGSESSYEQY
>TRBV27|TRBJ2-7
ASSLNWPYEQY
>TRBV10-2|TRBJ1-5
ASSESPYRGPNQPQH
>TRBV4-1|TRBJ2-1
ASSRSRALSASSYNEQF
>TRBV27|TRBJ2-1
ASSLDGYYNEQF
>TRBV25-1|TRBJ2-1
ASSEPLGGAYNERF
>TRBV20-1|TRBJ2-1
SARDSRLAGTYNEQF
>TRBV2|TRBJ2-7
ASSVLAGAYEQY
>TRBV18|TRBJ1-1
ASSPEQQGWNTEAF
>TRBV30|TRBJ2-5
AWRGHEPVKETQY
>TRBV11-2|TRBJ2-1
ASSLEPGPRPYNEQF
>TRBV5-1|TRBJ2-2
ASSSGTSGSTGELF
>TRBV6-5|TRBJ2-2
ASSYSIRREGPSTGELF
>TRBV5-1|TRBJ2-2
ASSIGQGSGELF
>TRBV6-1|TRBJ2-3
ASSASRWGGGGTDTQY
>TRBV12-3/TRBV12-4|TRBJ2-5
ASSTGQADRY
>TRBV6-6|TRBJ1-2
ASSYGPLRGYT
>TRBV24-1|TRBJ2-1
ATRRRLAGGRDEQF
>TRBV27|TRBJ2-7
ASSPQGLAGASVYEQY
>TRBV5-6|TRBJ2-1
ASSFFSFRYNEQF
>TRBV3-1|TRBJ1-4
ASSSGWNEKLF
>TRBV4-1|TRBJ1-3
ASSQGGLSRRNTIY
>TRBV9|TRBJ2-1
ASSDHPGTSYNEQF
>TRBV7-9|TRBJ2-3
ASSLSFGGETDTQY
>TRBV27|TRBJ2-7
ASSLVPEEIYEQY
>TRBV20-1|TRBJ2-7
SAAKLKHLDSYEQY
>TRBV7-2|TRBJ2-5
ASSRLGTTQETQY
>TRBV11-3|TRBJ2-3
ASGRGRPDTQY
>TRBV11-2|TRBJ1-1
ASSLDVNTEAF
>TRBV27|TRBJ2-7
ASSSQTSFTYEQY
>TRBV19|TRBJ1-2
ASNDLGTGGYT
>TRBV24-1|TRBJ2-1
ATSDFWNEQF
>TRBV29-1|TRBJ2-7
SVEVSDRNSYEQY
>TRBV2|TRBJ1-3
ASSEAASGNTIY
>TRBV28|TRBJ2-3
ASSFPTSGSDTQY
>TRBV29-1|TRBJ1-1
SAEGGGFSEAF
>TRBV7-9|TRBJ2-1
ASSSRTSGRAIYNEQF
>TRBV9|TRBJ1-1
ASGGDRDAGAF
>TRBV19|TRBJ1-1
ASSIEDRGTEAF
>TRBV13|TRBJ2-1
ASSPLAGQGDNEQF
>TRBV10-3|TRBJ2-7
AISEGGISSYEQY
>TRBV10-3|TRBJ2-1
ANGKLAGGLTEQF
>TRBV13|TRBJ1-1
ASSGRQGAVNTEAF
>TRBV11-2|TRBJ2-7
ASSLYDSYEQY
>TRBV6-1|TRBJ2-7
ASSEAGGLVYEQY
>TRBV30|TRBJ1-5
AWQGGRDQPQH
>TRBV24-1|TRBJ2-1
ATLQDNEQF
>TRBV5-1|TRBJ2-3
ASSGLAGEDTQY
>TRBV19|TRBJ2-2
ASTRGGGTGRTGELF
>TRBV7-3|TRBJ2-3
ASSPDSDTQY
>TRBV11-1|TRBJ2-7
ASSSSRGTGPVYEQY
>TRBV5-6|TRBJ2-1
ASSFLAASYNEQF
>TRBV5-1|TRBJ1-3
ASSLSAISGNTIY
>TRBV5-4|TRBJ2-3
ASSFHGDTQY